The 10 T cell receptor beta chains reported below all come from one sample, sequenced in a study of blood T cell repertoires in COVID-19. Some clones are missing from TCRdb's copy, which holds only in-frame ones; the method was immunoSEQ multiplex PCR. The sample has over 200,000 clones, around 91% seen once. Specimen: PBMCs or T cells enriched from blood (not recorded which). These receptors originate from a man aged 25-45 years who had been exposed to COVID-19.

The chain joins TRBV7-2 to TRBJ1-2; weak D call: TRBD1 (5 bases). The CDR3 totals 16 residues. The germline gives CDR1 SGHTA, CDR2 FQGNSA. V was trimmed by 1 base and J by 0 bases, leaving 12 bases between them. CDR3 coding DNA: TGTGCCAGCAGCTTAGGATCAGGGCGCGCTAACTATGGCTACACCTTC. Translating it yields CASSLGSGRANYGYTF.

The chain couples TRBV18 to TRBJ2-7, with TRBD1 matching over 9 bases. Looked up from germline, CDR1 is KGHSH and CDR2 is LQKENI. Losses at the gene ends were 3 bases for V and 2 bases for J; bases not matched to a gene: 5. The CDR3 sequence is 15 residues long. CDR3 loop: CASSPAQGATYEQYF. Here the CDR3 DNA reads TGTGCCAGCTCACCCGCACAGGGGGCGACCTACGAGCAGTACTTC. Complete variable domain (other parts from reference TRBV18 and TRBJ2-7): NAGVMQNPRHLVRRRGQEARLRCSPMKGHSHVYWYRQLPEEGLKFMVYLQKENIIDESGMPKERFSAEFPKEGPSILRIQQVVRGDSAAYFCASSPAQGATYEQYFGPGTRLTVT.

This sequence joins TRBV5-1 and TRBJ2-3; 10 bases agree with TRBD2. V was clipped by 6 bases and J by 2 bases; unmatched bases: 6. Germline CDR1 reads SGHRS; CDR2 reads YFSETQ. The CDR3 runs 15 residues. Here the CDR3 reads CASTRAGGYTDTQYF. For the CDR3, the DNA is TGCGCCAGCACGAGAGCGGGGGGGTACACAGATACGCAGTATTTT. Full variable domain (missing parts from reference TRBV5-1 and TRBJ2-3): KAGVTQTPRYLIKTRGQQVTLSCSPISGHRSVSWYQQTPGQGLQFLFEYFSETQRNKGNFPGRFSGRQFSNSRSEMNVSTLELGDSALYLCASTRAGGYTDTQYFGPGTRLTVL.

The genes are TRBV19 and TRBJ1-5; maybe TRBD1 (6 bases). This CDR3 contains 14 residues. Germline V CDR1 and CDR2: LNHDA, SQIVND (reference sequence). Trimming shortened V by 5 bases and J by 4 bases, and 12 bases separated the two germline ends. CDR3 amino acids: CASSQGGGNQPQHF. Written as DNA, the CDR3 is TGTGCCAGTAGTCAGGGAGGGGGGAATCAGCCCCAGCATTTT.

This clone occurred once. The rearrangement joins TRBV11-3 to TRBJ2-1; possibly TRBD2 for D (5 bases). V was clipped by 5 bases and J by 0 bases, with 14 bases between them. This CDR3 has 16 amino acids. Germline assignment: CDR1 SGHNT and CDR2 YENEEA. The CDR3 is CASSTRTGSSYNEQFF. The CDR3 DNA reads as TGTGCCAGCAGCACCCGGACGGGGAGCTCCTACAATGAGCAGTTCTTC.

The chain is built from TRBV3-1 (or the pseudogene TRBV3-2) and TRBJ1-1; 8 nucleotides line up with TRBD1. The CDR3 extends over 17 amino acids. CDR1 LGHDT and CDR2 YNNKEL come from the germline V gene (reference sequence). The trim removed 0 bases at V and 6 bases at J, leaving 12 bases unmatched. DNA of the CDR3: TGTGCCAGCAGCCAAGAACAGGGGGGGCAGGGCCGGGCTGAAGCTTTCTTT. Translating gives CASSQEQGGQGRAEAFF.

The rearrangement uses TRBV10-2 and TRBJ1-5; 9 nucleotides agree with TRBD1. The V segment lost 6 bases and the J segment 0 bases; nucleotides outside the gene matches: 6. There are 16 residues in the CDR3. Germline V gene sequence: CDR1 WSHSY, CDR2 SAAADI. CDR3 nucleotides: TGCGCCAGCAGGAGGACAGGGGAAAATAGCAATCAGCCCCAGCATTTT. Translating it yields CASRRTGENSNQPQHF.

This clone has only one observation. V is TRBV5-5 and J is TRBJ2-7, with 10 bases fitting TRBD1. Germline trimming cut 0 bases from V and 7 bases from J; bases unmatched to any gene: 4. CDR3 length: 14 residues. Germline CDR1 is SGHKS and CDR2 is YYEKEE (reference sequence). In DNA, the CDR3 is TGTGCCAGCAGCTTGGGACAGGGGGCGGATGAGCAGTACTTC. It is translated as CASSLGQGADEQYF.

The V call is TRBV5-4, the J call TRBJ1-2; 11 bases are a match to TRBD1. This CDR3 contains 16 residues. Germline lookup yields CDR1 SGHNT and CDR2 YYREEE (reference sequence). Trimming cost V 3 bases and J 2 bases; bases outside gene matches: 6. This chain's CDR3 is CASSSLRDRGNYGYTF. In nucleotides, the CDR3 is TGTGCCAGCAGCTCACTCCGGGACAGGGGGAACTATGGCTACACCTTC.

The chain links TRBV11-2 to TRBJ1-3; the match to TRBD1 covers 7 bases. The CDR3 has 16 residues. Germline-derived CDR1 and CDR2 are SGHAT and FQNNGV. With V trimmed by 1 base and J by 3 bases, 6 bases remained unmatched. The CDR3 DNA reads TGTGCCAGCAGCTTAGGGACAGGCTTTTATGGAAACACCATATATTTT. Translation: CASSLGTGFYGNTIYF.